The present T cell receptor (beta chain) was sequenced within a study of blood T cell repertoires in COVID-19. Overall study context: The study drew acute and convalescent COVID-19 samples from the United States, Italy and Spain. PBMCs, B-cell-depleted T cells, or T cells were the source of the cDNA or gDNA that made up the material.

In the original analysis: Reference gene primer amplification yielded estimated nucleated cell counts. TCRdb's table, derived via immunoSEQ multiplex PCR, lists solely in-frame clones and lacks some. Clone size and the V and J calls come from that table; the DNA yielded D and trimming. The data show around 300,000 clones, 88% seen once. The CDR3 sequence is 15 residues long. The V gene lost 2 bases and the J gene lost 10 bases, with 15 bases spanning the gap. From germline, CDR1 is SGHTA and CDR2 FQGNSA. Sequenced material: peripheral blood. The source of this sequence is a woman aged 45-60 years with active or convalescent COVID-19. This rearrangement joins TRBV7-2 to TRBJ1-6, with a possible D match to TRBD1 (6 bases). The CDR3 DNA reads TGTGCCAGCAGCTTAATAGGCTACAGGGAATCACCCCTCCACTTT. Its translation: CASSLIGYRESPLHF.